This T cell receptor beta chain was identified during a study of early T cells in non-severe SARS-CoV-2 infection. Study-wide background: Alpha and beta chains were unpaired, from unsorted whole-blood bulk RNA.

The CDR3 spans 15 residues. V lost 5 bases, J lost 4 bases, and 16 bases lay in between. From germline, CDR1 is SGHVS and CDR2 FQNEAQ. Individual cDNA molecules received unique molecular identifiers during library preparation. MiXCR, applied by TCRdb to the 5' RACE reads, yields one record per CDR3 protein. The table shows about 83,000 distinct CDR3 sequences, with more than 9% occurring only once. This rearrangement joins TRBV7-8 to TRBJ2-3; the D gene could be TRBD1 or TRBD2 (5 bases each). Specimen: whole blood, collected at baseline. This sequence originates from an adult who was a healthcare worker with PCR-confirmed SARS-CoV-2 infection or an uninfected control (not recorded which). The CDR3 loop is CASSRRTQGPDTQYF. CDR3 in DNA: TGTGCCAGCAGCCGACGGACTCAGGGCCCAGATACGCAGTATTTT.